The sequence of this T cell receptor beta chain was determined in a study of T cell responses to AZD1222 COVID-19 vaccine. Study-wide findings and caveats: Within unmutated variant regions lay the reported targets of nearly half of spike-specific TCRs. Most donors were white British and more were female, and clonal diversity was possibly underestimated. At baseline, just five to seven AZD1222 recipients tested seropositive.

Generated by immunoSEQ multiplex PCR, the TCRdb table keeps only in-frame clones and is missing some. Among about 50,000 clones listed, 88% were seen once. This clone has a single count. The antigen is undetermined. This specimen was peripheral blood, taken on day 0 of AZD1222 vaccination. This clonotype was obtained from an adult in good health.

The CDR3 protein is CASSLNTRGDEKLFF. CDR3 nucleotide sequence: TGTGCCAGCAGCTTAAATACAAGGGGGGACGAAAAACTGTTTTTT. This chain uses TRBV11-2 with TRBJ1-4; a possible D gene is TRBD1 (6 bases). Looked up from germline, CDR1 is SGHAT and CDR2 is FQNNGV. V shed 2 bases and J shed 8 bases, with 15 bases lying between them. The CDR3 sequence is 15 residues long.